This is a list of T cell receptor beta chains from one sample in a study of blood T cell repertoires in COVID-19. The method was immunoSEQ multiplex PCR; TCRdb's version includes in-frame clones alone and lacks a portion of them. The sample carries about 400,000 clones, around 90% recorded once. Material for sequencing was PBMCs or T cells enriched from blood (not recorded which). Receptors originate from a woman aged 40 to 49 with acute COVID-19. The CDR3 runs from the conserved cysteine through the conserved F or W. Fields, in order: V gene, clone size, D gene, CDR3 length, J gene, CDR3 DNA, CDR3 protein. The D gene is left open where the match is weak. The size of a clone is reported for some rows only, either as once, few or many, or as a class for expanded clones.

TRBV29-1	.	TRBD1	14	TRBJ2-7	TGCAGCGTTGACTTGGACAGGGCGACAGGAGAGCAGTACTTC	CSVDLDRATGEQYF
TRBV9	.	TRBD2	16	TRBJ2-3	TGTGCCAGCAGCGTAGAAGCGGGGGGTATCACAGATACGCAGTATTTT	CASSVEAGGITDTQYF
TRBV5-1	.	TRBD1	16	TRBJ1-6	TGCGCCAGCAGCTTGGAATTTCAGGGGGCGAATTCACCCCTCCACTTT	CASSLEFQGANSPLHF
TRBV6-1	.	TRBD2	15	TRBJ2-5	TGTGCCAGCAGCGGACTAGCGGGGGGGATAGAGACCCAGTACTTC	CASSGLAGGIETQYF
TRBV9	.	TRBD2	15	TRBJ2-1	TGTGCCAGCAGCGTAGGCGACGGGGGGGACAATGAGCAGTTCTTC	CASSVGDGGDNEQFF
TRBV19	.	.	15	TRBJ1-2	TGTGCCAGTAGTATTGTCGGGCAGGGGTCCTATGGCTACACCTTC	CASSIVGQGSYGYTF
TRBV30	.	.	14	TRBJ1-4	TGTGCCTGGAGTGTGGGGCGAAGAAATGAAAAACTGTTTTTT	CAWSVGRRNEKLFF
TRBV19	.	.	16	TRBJ1-2	TGTGCCAGTAGCCGACTTAACAGGGAGGGAATCTATGGCTACACCTTC	CASSRLNREGIYGYTF
TRBV12-3/TRBV12-4	.	.	13	TRBJ1-2	TGTGCCAGCAGTTTCCGAGTAACGGGTGGCTACACCTTC	CASSFRVTGGYTF
TRBV24-1	.	.	13	TRBJ2-7	TGTGCCACCAGTCCCTCGGGGATAGGGGAGCAGTACTTC	CATSPSGIGEQYF
TRBV5-1	.	TRBD1	14	TRBJ2-5	TGCGCCAGCAGCCTCCAGGGGGCTTGGGAGACCCAGTACTTC	CASSLQGAWETQYF
TRBV30	once	.	13	TRBJ1-2	TGTGCCTGGGGGGCCAGGACAGACTATGGCTACACCTTC	CAWGARTDYGYTF
TRBV6-5	few	.	13	TRBJ1-1	TGTGCCAGCAGTTACGGCAGGGACACTGAAGCTTTCTTT	CASSYGRDTEAFF
TRBV18	.	TRBD1	16	TRBJ2-7	TGTGCCAGCTCACGGGAGCATCAGACAGGGGGCAACGAGCAGTACTTC	CASSREHQTGGNEQYF
TRBV6-5	.	.	13	TRBJ2-1	TGTGCCAGCAGACCTTCCGGACAATGGGAGCAGTTCTTC	CASRPSGQWEQFF
TRBV5-4	.	TRBD1	13	TRBJ1-2	TGTGCCAGCAGGATCGCCGGGACAGAGAACTACACCTTC	CASRIAGTENYTF
TRBV6-5	once	.	12	TRBJ1-4	TGTGCCAGCAGGGGGAGGGGTGAAAAACTGTTTTTT	CASRGRGEKLFF
TRBV5-1	.	.	14	TRBJ2-7	TGCGCCAGCAGCTTGGAGCCCCCGAGCTACGAGCAGTACTTC	CASSLEPPSYEQYF
TRBV6-5	.	TRBD2	15	TRBJ2-2	TGTGCCAGCAGCCGGACTAGCGGCGGGACCGGGGAGCTGTTTTTT	CASSRTSGGTGELFF
TRBV18	.	.	13	TRBJ1-1	TGTGCCAGTTCGTCTGGACAGAACACTGAAGCTTTCTTT	CASSSGQNTEAFF
TRBV24-1	.	.	13	TRBJ1-4	TGTGCCACCAGTGACCCGGGAAGCGAAAAACTGTTTTTT	CATSDPGSEKLFF
TRBV4-2	.	.	14	TRBJ2-3	TGTGCCAGCAGCCAAGTCCTGTTGAGGGATACGCAGTATTTT	CASSQVLLRDTQYF
TRBV5-4	.	TRBD2	16	TRBJ2-1	TGTGCCAGCAGCAACCCACCTAGCGGGGCCTACAATGAGCAGTTCTTC	CASSNPPSGAYNEQFF
TRBV27	once	.	16	TRBJ1-6	TGTGCCAGCAGCCCACGTAAGAATAGAGATAATTCACCCCTCCACTTT	CASSPRKNRDNSPLHF
TRBV10-2	.	.	14	TRBJ2-7	TGCGCCAGCAGTGAGTCGACAGGACCCTACGAGCAGTACTTC	CASSESTGPYEQYF
TRBV7-7	once	.	17	TRBJ2-2	TGTGCCAGCAGCTTAGCATCCGGGGTCGGGGACACCGGGGAGCTGTTTTTT	CASSLASGVGDTGELFF
TRBV30	.	.	14	TRBJ1-5	TGTGCCTGGAGTGCCTGGACAGGCAATCAGCCCCAGCATTTT	CAWSAWTGNQPQHF
TRBV30	.	TRBD1	13	TRBJ1-2	TGTGCCTGGAGTGAAGACAGGGTCTATGGCTACACCTTC	CAWSEDRVYGYTF
TRBV19	once	.	13	TRBJ1-1	TGTGCCAGTAGTAACCAGATAAACACTGAAGCTTTCTTT	CASSNQINTEAFF
TRBV7-6	.	.	15	TRBJ2-5	TGTGCCAGCAGCTTATCGGGACACTTGGTAGAGACCCAGTACTTC	CASSLSGHLVETQYF
TRBV2	.	TRBD1	15	TRBJ1-5	TGTGCCAGCTCCCCTCCGGGGACAGGGAACCAGCCCCAGCATTTT	CASSPPGTGNQPQHF
TRBV19	.	TRBD2	15	TRBJ2-5	TGTGCCAGTAGTATAGTTCCGGGGGGGCGAGAGACCCAGTACTTC	CASSIVPGGRETQYF
TRBV2	.	TRBD1	16	TRBJ2-7	TGTGCCAGCAGTGACCCCCGGGGACAGACGCCCTACGAGCAGTACTTC	CASSDPRGQTPYEQYF
TRBV28	once	.	13	TRBJ1-1	TGTGCCAGCATCCCGGACAGGAACACTGAAGCTTTCTTT	CASIPDRNTEAFF
TRBV6-1	.	.	16	TRBJ1-2	TGTGCCAGCAGTGACAGGGGATCCCCTCCATTTGGGGGCTACACCTTC	CASSDRGSPPFGGYTF
TRBV30	.	.	12	TRBJ2-5	TGTGCCTGGAGCGGTAGCTGGGAGACCCAGTACTTC	CAWSGSWETQYF
TRBV30	.	.	13	TRBJ1-5	TGTGCCTGGAGTGCTAACGTAAATCAGCCCCAGCATTTT	CAWSANVNQPQHF
TRBV18	.	TRBD1	13	TRBJ1-1	TGTGCCAGCTCAGGGGACAGGAACACTGAAGCTTTCTTT	CASSGDRNTEAFF
TRBV9	.	.	12	TRBJ2-2	TGTGCCAGCAGCGTAGCTACCGGGGAGCTGTTTTTT	CASSVATGELFF
TRBV24-1	few	.	17	TRBJ1-4	TGTGCCACCACGACCCAGGGCGTAAATGCAACTAATGAAAAACTGTTTTTT	CATTTQGVNATNEKLFF
TRBV4-1	.	TRBD2	15	TRBJ2-3	TGCGCCAGCAGCCAAGAGGGGGAGGGGACAGATACGCAGTATTTT	CASSQEGEGTDTQYF
TRBV21-1	many	.	17	TRBJ2-2	TGTGCCAGCAGCTTCCGAGCGGGGAACGCGAACACCGGGGAGCTGTTTTTT	CASSFRAGNANTGELFF
TRBV5-4	.	.	15	TRBJ1-3	TGTGCCAGCAGTAATCTCGGGGGTACTGGAAACACCATATATTTT	CASSNLGGTGNTIYF
TRBV9	.	.	16	TRBJ1-6	TGTGCCAGCAGCCCAGGCGTAGGGGTACATAATTCACCCCTCCACTTT	CASSPGVGVHNSPLHF
TRBV30	.	.	12	TRBJ2-7	TGTGCCTGGAGTGAAGGGACTGACGAGCAGTACTTC	CAWSEGTDEQYF
TRBV20-1	few	TRBD2	15	TRBJ2-3	TGCAGTGCTAGTTTCGCGGGGGGGCCCGCAGATACGCAGTATTTT	CSASFAGGPADTQYF